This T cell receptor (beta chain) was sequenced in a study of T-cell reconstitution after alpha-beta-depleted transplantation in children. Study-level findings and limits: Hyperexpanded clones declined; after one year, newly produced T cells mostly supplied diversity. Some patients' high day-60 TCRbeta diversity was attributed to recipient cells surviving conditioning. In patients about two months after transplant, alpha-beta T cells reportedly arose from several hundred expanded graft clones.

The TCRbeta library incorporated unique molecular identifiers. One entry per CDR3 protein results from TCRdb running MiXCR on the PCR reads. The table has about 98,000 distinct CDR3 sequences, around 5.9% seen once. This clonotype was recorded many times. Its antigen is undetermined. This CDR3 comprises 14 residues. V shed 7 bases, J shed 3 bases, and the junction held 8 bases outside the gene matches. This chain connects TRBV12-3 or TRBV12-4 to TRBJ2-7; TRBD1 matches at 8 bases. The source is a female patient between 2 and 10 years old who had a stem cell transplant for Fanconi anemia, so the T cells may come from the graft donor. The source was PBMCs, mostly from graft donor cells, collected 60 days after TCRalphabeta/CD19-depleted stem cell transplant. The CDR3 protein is CASTLGTGGYEQYF. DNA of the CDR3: TGTGCCAGCACCCTGGGGACAGGCGGCTACGAGCAGTACTTC.